This T cell receptor beta chain was captured in a study of patients and donors after allogeneic stem cell transplantation. TCRdb re-called the RT-PCR reads through MiXCR, storing one row per CDR3 protein. The data hold roughly 960,000 distinct CDR3 sequences, with more than 15% observed a single time. V lost 2 bases and J lost 1, with 13 bases in between. Looked up from germline, CDR1 is DFQATT and CDR2 is SNEGSKA (reference sequence). The CDR3 has 15 residues. The sequence was collected from a human donor who was either an allogeneic HSCT recipient or a stem cell or donor lymphocyte infusion donor (not recorded which). It is not recorded whose cells these are; they may come from a transplant donor. The material sequenced was blood, either unsorted or a sorted T cell fraction (not recorded which). The gene calls are TRBV20-1 and TRBJ2-3, with D perhaps matching TRBD1 (6 bases). The CDR3 is CSARNPTGRTDTQYF. The CDR3 bases are TGCAGTGCTAGAAACCCAACAGGGCGCACAGATACGCAGTATTTT.